This entry concerns a single TCR beta chain. What it binds is not known. This entry comes from a study of shared clonotypes between healthy human individuals. Study as a whole: Plates per donor: three CD4 naive, three CD4 memory, two CD8 naive, one CD8 memory.

The CDR3 length is 19 residues. V shed 1 base, J shed 0 bases, and the junction held 10 bases outside the gene matches. Germline CDR1 is SGHRS and CDR2 is YFSETQ. Profiling relied on immunoSEQ multiplex PCR, and the TCRdb table lists in-frame clones only, not all of them. The sample has millions of clones, approximately 95% seen once. Memory CD4+ cells were the fraction left after CD45RA+ naive selection. Study results and caveats: Naive CD4 clonotype sharing across several donors was 4% to 5%. Naive subsets typically showed greater estimated richness than memory subsets.

The J gene is TRBJ1-5, the V gene TRBV5-1; 10 bases fit TRBD1. The specimen sequenced was naive CD4+ T cells from PBMCs. Indicated subset: CD45RA+ positively selected. The receptor's source is a man between 18 and 35 years old in good health. Some clones in this sample may be carry-over from other donors' samples. The CDR3 region is CASSLLTGGTYYSNQPQHF. CDR3 nucleotide sequence: TGCGCCAGCAGCTTGTTGACAGGGGGCACCTATTATAGCAATCAGCCCCAGCATTTT. Based on the CDR3 plus reference TRBV5-1 and TRBJ1-5, the full variable domain is KAGVTQTPRYLIKTRGQQVTLSCSPISGHRSVSWYQQTPGQGLQFLFEYFSETQRNKGNFPGRFSGRQFSNSRSEMNVSTLELGDSALYLCASSLLTGGTYYSNQPQHFGDGTRLSIL.